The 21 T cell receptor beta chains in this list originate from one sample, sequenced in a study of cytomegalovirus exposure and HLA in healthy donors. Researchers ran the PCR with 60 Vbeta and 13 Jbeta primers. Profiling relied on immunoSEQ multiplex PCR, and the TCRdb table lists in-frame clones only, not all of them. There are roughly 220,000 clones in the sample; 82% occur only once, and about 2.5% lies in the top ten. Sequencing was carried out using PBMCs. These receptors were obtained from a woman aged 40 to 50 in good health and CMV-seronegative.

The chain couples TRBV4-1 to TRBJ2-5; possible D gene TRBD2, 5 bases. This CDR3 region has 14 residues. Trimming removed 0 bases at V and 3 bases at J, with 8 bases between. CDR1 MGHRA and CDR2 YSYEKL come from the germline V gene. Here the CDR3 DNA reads TGCGCCAGCAGCCAAGACATCGGGGAAGAGACCCAGTACTTC. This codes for CASSQDIGEETQYF.

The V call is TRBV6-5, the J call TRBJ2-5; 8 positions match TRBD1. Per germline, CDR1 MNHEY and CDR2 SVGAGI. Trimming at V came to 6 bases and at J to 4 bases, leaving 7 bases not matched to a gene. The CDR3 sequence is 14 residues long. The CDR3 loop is CASSRQGLGETQYF. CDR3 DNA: TGTGCCAGCAGCAGACAGGGGTTAGGAGAGACCCAGTACTTC.

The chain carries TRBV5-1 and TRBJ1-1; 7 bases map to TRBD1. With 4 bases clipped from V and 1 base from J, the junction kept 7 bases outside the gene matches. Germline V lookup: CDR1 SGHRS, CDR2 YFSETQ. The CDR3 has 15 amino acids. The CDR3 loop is CASSRTGQRNTEAFF. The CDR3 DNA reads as TGCGCCAGCAGCAGAACGGGACAGCGGAACACTGAAGCTTTCTTT.

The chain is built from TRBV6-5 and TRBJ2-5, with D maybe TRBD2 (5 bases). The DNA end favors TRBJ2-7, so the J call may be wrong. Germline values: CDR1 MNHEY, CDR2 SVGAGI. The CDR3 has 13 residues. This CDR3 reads CASRDSNGYEQYF. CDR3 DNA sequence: TGTGCCAGCAGGGACTCGAATGGCTACGAGCAGTACTTC.

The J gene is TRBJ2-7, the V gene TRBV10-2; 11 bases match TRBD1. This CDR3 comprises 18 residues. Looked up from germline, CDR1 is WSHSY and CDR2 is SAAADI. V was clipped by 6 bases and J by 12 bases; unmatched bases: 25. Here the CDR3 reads CASRDAPGTGGLFLHPYF. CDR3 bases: TGCGCCAGCAGAGACGCTCCCGGGACAGGGGGGCTTTTTTTGCATCCGTACTTC.

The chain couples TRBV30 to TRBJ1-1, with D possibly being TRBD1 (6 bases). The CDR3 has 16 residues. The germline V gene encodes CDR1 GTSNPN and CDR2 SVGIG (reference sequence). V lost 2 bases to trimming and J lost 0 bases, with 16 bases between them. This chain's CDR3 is CAWSPKQGSMNTEAFF. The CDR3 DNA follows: TGTGCCTGGAGTCCTAAACAGGGTTCCATGAACACTGAAGCTTTCTTT.

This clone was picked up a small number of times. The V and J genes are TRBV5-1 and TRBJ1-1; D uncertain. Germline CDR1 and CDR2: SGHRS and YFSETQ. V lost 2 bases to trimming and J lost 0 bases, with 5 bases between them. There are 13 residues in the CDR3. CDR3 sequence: CASSFWLNTEAFF. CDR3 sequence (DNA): TGCGCCAGCAGCTTTTGGCTGAACACTGAAGCTTTCTTT.

As DNA, the CDR3 is TGTGCCTGGAGTAGAGGGATCGGACAGGGGTTTCCCTACTCTGGAAACACCATATATTTT. It is translated as CAWSRGIGQGFPYSGNTIYF. The V and J genes are TRBV30 and TRBJ1-3, with TRBD1 identical over 9 bases. Germline CDR1 and CDR2: GTSNPN and SVGIG (reference sequence). The CDR3 length is 20 residues. The V segment lost 2 bases and the J segment 0 bases; nucleotides outside the gene matches: 17. Full variable domain (missing parts from reference TRBV30 and TRBJ1-3): SQTIHQWPATLVQPVGSPLSLECTVEGTSNPNLYWYRQAAGRGLQLLFYSVGIGQISSEVPQNLSASRPQDRQFILSSKKLLLSDSGFYLCAWSRGIGQGFPYSGNTIYFGEGSWLTVV.

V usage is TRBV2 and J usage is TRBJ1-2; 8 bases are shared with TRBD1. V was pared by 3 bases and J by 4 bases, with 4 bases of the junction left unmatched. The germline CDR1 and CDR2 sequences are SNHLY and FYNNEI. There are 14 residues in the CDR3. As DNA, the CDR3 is TGTGCCAGCAGTGACAGGGGGCCTGTCTATGGCTACACCTTC. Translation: CASSDRGPVYGYTF.

As DNA, the CDR3 is TGCGCCAGCAGCTTGGGCAGGGGGCATGTCCTCGATGAGCAGTTCTTC. Translating gives CASSLGRGHVLDEQFF. This chain joins TRBV5-1 and TRBJ2-1; 8 bases map to TRBD1. Germline CDR1 and CDR2: SGHRS and YFSETQ. The length of the CDR3 is 16 residues. Trimming at V came to 0 bases and at J to 8 bases, leaving 10 bases not matched to a gene.

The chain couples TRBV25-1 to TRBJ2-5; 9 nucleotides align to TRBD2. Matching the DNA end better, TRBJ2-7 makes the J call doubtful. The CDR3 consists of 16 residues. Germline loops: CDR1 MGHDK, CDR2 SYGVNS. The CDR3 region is CASSEYESSGNYEQYF. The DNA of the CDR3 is TGTGCCAGCAGTGAATATGAATCTAGCGGGAACTACGAGCAGTACTTC.

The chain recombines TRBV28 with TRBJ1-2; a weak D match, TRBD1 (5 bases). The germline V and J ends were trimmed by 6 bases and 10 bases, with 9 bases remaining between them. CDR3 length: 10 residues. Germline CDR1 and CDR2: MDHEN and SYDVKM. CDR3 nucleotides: TGTGCCAGCAGAGACAGATCCTACACCTTC. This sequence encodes CASRDRSYTF.

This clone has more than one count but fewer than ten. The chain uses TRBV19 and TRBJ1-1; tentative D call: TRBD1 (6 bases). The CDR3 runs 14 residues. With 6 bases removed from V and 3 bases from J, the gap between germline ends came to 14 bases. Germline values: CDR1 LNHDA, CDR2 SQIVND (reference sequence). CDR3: CASRMGGPYTEAFF. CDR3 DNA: TGTGCCAGTAGGATGGGGGGGCCATACACTGAAGCTTTCTTT.

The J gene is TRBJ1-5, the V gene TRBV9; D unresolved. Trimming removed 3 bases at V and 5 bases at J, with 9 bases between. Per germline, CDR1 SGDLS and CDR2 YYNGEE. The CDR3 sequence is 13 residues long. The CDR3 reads CASSARHYQPQHF. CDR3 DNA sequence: TGTGCCAGCAGCGCGAGACATTATCAGCCCCAGCATTTT.

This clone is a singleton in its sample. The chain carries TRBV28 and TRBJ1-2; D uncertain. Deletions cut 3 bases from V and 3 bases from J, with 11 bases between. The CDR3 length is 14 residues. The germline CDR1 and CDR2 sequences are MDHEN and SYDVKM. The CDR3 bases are TGTGCCAGCAGTTTCCCCCCGGGTCACTATGGCTACACCTTC. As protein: CASSFPPGHYGYTF.

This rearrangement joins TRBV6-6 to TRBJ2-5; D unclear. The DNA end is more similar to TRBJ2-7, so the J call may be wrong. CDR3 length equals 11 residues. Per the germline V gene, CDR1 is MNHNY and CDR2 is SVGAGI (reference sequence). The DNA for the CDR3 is TGTGCCAGCAGCCAGGCCTACGAGCAGTACTTC. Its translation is CASSQAYEQYF.

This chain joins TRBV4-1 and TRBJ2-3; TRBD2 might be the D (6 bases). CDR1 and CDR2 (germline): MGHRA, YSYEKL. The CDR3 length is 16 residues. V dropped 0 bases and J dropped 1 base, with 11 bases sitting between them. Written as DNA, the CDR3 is TGCGCCAGCAGCCAAGAGGGATCGGGGGGCACAGATACGCAGTATTTT. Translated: CASSQEGSGGTDTQYF.

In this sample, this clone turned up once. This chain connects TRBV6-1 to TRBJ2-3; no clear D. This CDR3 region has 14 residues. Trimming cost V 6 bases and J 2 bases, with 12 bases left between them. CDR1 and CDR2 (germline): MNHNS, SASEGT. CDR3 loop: CASRTLGYTDTQYF. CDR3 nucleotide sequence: TGTGCCAGCAGAACCCTAGGCTACACAGATACGCAGTATTTT.

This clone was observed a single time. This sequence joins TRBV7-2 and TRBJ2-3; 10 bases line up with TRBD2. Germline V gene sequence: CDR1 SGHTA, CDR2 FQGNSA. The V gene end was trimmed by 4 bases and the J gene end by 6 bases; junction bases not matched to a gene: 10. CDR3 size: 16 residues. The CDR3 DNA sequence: TGTGCCAGCAGCTACCGCCTACTAGCGGGATCCGATACGCAGTATTTT. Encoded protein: CASSYRLLAGSDTQYF.

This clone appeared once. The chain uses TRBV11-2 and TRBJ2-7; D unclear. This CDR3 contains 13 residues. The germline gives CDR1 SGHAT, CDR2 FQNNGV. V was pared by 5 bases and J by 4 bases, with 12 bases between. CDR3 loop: CASSLTSPYEQYF. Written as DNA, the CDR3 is TGTGCCAGCAGCCTAACGTCTCCTTACGAGCAGTACTTC.

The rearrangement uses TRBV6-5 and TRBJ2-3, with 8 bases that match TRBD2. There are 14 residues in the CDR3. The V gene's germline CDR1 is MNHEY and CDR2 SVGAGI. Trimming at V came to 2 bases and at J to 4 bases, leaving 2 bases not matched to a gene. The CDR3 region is CASSYGLASDTQYF. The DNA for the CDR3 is TGTGCCAGCAGTTACGGACTAGCATCAGATACGCAGTATTTT.